This T cell receptor beta chain originates from a study of blood T cell repertoires in COVID-19. Across the study: Specimens from acute and convalescent COVID-19 originated in the United States, Italy and Spain.

In the authors' workflow: Using reference gene primer amplification, nucleated cell counts were estimated. Profiling relied on immunoSEQ multiplex PCR, and the TCRdb table lists in-frame clones only, not all of them. Clonal size and the V and J genes are those of that table, whereas D and trimming came from the DNA. The sample carries 200,000 to 300,000 clones, around 85% recorded once. This clone came up a few times. CDR1 and CDR2 from the germline V gene are MGHDK and SYGVNS. The V end was cut by 3 bases, the J end by 7 bases, with 10 bases between. The CDR3 sequence is 14 residues long. This receptor was taken from an elderly man with acute or convalescent COVID-19. V gene TRBV25-1 combines with J gene TRBJ1-6; a weak D match, TRBD1 (6 bases). Specimen: peripheral blood. The CDR3 region is CASSDPQGNSPLHF. CDR3 nucleotide sequence: TGTGCCAGCAGTGACCCCCAGGGGAATTCACCCCTCCACTTT.